This section outlines one TCR beta chain sequence together with its context. This sample's time point: baseline pretreatment blood. Sample treatment: 15 Gy SBRT to primary tumor, nephrectomy 4 weeks later. This sample is part of a study of radiation and T cells in renal cell carcinoma. Study details: Nephrectomy followed 15 Gy stereotactic body radiation by 4 weeks.

The protocol was immunoSEQ multiplex PCR, while the TCRdb copy is restricted to in-frame clones and leaves out a portion. In the table there are about 61,000 clones, just under 80% of which are singletons. This CDR3 is built from 14 residues. V shed 2 bases, J shed 2 bases, and the junction held 1 base outside the gene matches. CDR1 SGHRS and CDR2 YFSETQ come from the germline V gene. The V call is TRBV5-1, the J call TRBJ2-3; TRBD1 matches 8 bases. The sample here was blood, taken from a patient whose treatment included radiotherapy and nephrectomy. This TCR came from a man aged 55 to 70 with renal cell carcinoma. The CDR3 DNA sequence: TGCGCCAGCAGCTTTCAGGGGGCCACAGATACGCAGTATTTT. Encoded protein: CASSFQGATDTQYF.